This TCR beta chain was retrieved from a study of CD8 T cells in ankylosing spondylitis. Broader study findings: Ankylosing spondylitis blood appeared to be characterized by a TCR beta motif of under ten highly homologous variants. Disease-linked clones bore a CD8+ phenotype, appearing relatively rarely in peripheral blood.

For TCR beta, libraries came from quantitative 5'-RACE with molecular barcodes. Via MiXCR, TCRdb re-called the 5' RACE reads, giving one row per CDR3 protein. The sample has fewer than 500,000 distinct CDR3 sequences, 26% seen once; the top ten hold approximately 1%. This clonotype has a count of ten or more. Its antigen is still unknown. Sequenced sample: blood, either unsorted or a sorted T cell fraction (not recorded which). The receptor was isolated from a male donor with ankylosing spondylitis.

The CDR3 region is CASSLPNSPLHF. The DNA of the CDR3 is TGTGCCAGCAGTTTACCCAATTCACCCCTCCACTTT. The rearrangement joins TRBV12-3 or TRBV12-4 to TRBJ1-6; D gene unclear. Trimming removed 2 bases at V and 7 bases at J, with 3 bases between. The CDR3 has 12 residues.